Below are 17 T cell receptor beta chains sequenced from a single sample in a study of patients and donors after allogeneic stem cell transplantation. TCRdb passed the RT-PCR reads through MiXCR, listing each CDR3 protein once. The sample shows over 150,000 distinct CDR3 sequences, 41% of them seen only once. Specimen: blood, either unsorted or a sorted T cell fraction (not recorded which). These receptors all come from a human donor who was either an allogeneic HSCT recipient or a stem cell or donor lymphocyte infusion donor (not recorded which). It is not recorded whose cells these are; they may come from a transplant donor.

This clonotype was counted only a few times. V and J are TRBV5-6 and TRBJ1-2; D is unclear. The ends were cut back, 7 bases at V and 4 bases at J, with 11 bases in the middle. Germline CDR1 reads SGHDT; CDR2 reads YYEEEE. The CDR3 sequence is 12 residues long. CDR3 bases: TGTGCCAGCTGGTCGGCCCCCTATGGCTACACCTTC. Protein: CASWSAPYGYTF.

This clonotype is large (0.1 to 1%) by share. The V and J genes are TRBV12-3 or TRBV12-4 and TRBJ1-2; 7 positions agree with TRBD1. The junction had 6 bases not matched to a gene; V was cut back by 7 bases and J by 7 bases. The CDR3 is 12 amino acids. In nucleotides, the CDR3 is TGTGCCAGCAACCCAGGGGGTTTTGGCTACACCTTC. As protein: CASNPGGFGYTF.

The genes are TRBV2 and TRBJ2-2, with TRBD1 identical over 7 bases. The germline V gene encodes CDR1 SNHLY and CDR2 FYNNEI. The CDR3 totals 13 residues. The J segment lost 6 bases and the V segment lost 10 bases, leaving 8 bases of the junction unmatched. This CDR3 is CAITRQGPGELFF. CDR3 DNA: TGTGCCATTACAAGACAGGGTCCCGGGGAGCTGTTTTTT.

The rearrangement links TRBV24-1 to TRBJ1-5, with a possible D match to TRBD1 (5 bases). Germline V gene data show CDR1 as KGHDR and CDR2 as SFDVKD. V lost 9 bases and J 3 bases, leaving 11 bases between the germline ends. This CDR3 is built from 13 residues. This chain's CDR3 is CATAGGVNQPQHF. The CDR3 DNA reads TGTGCCACCGCGGGGGGGGTCAATCAGCCCCAGCATTTT.

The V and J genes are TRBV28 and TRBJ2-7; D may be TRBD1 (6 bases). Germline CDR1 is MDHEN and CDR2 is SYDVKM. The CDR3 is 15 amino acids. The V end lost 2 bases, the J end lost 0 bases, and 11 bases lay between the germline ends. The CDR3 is CASSLGGSVSYEQYF. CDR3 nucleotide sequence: TGTGCCAGCAGTTTAGGGGGCAGCGTCTCCTACGAGCAGTACTTC.

CDR3 residues: CASSSAISLNQETQYF. CDR3 DNA: TGTGCCAGCAGTTCCGCGATTAGCCTCAATCAAGAGACCCAGTACTTC. V gene TRBV27 combines with J gene TRBJ2-5; D call uncertain. Germline-derived CDR1 and CDR2 are MNHEY and SMNVEV (reference sequence). Trimming shortened V by 4 bases and J by 2 bases, and 17 bases separated the two germline ends. The CDR3 extends over 16 amino acids.

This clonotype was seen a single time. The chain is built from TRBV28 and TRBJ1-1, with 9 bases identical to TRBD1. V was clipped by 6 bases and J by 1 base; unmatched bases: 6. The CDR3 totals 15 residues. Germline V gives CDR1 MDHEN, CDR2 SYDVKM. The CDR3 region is CASRAEGQGNTEAFF. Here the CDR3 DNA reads TGTGCCAGCAGAGCTGAGGGACAGGGGAACACTGAAGCTTTCTTT.

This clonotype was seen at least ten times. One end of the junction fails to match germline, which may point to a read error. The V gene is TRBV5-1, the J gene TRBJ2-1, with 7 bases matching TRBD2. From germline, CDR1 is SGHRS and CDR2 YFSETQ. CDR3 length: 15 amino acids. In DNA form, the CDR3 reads TGTGCCAGCAGTTTAGACGGGGGGTCATACAATGAGCAGTTCTTC. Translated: CASSLDGGSYNEQFF. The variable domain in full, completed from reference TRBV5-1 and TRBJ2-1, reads KAGVTQTPRYLIKTRGQQVTLSCSPISGHRSVSWYQQTPGQGLQFLFEYFSETQRNKGNFPGRFSGRQFSNSRSEMNVSTLELGDSALYLCASSLDGGSYNEQFFGPGTRLTVL.

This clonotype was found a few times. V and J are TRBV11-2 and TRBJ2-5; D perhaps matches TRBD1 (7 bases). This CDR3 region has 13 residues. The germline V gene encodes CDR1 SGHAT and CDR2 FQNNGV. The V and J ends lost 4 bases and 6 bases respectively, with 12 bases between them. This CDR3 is CASSSQGGQTQYF. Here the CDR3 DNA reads TGTGCCAGCAGCTCGCAGGGGGGACAGACCCAGTACTTC.

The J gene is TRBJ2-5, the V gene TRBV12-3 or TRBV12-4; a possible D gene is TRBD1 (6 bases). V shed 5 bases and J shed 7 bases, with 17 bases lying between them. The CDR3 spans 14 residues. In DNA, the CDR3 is TGTGCCAGCAGTGAGAATACAGGGAGCGGGACCCAGTACTTC. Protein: CASSENTGSGTQYF.

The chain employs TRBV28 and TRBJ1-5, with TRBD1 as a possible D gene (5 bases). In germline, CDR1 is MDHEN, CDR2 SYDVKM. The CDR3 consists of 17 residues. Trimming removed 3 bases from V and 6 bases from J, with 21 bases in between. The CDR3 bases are TGTGCCAGCAGTTTTGGCGCCGCCGGCAGGGTGGGTCAGCCCCAGCATTTT. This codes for CASSFGAAGRVGQPQHF.

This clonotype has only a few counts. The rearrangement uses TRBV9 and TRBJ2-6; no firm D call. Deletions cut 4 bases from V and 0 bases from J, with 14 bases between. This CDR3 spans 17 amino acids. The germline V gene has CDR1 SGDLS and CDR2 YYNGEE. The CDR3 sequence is CASSLIEVNSGANVLTF. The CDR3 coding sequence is TGTGCCAGCAGCCTTATAGAGGTTAACTCTGGGGCCAACGTCCTGACTTTC.

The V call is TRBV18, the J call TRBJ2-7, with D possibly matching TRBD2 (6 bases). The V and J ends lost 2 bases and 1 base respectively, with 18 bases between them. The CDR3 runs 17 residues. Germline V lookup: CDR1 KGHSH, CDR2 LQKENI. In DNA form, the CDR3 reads TGTGCCAGCTCACCAGAGTGGGGGGACTTTTTATCCTACGAGCAGTACTTC. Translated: CASSPEWGDFLSYEQYF.

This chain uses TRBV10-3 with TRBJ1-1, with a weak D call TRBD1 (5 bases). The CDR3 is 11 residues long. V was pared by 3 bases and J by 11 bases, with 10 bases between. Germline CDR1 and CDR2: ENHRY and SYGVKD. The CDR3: CAISEAGLAFF. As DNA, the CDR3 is TGTGCCATCAGTGAAGCAGGGTTGGCTTTCTTT.

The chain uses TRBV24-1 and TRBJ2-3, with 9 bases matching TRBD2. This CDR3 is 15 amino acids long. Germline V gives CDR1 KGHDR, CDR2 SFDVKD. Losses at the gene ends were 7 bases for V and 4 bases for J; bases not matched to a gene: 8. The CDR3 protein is CATSATSGRSDTQYF. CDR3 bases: TGTGCCACCAGCGCGACTAGCGGCCGTTCAGATACGCAGTATTTT.

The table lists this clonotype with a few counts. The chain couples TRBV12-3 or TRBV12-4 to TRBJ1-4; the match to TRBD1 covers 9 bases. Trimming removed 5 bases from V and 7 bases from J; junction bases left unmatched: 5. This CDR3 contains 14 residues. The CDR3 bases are TGTGCCAGCAGTGACAGGGGGTCTTTTGAAAAACTGTTTTTT. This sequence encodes CASSDRGSFEKLFF.

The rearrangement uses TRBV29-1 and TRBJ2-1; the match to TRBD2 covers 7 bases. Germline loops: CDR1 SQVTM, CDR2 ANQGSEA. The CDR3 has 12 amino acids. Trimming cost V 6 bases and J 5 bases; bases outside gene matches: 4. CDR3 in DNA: TGCAGCGTCCCCGGACTAGACAATGAGCAGTTCTTC. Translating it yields CSVPGLDNEQFF.